This T cell receptor beta chain was recorded in a study of response to subunit inactivated influenza vaccine. Whole-study results and caveats: Authors suggested each seasonal flu vaccination may recruit only limited numbers of new T cells.

In TCRdb, the RT-PCR reads were re-called with MiXCR into one record per CDR3 protein. The table lists fewer than 750,000 distinct CDR3 sequences, 14% of them singletons, with approximately 10% in the top ten. CDR1 is SEHNR and CDR2 is FQNEAQ in the germline V gene (reference sequence). The germline V and J ends were trimmed by 5 bases and 1 base, with 11 bases remaining between them. CDR3 length: 14 residues. On this clonotype: The antigen is undetermined.

This TCR derives from a man over 45 who received an inactivated influenza vaccine. This material consisted of PBMCs from blood, taken 11 to 12 days after vaccination. The V call is TRBV7-9, the J call TRBJ1-2; D remains unclear. The CDR3 DNA reads as TGTGCCAGCAGCGAAGGCTTGGGTAACTATGGCTACACCTTC. This sequence encodes CASSEGLGNYGYTF.